This T cell receptor beta chain was documented in a study of lymphopenia after photon versus proton radiotherapy. Overall study results and limits: A bigger post-nadir fall in TCR diversity correlated inversely with survival time in deceased patients.

Note on this clone: Antigen: not known.

The method was immunoSEQ multiplex PCR; TCRdb's version includes in-frame clones alone and lacks a portion of them. Of 160,000 or so clones in the sample, 88% were seen once. V lost 5 bases to trimming and J lost 0 bases, with 11 bases between them. Germline V gene lookup returns CDR1 MNHNY and CDR2 SVGAGI (reference sequence). The CDR3 has 15 residues. The TCR was taken from a man aged 45-65 years with gastric cancer. V is TRBV6-6 and J is TRBJ1-5; tentatively, D is TRBD1 (5 bases). The sequences come from peripheral blood, collected from a patient treated with photon-based radiotherapy. As DNA, the CDR3 is TGTGCCAGCAGTCACGACAGAAATAGCAATCAGCCCCAGCATTTT. It codes for CASSHDRNSNQPQHF.